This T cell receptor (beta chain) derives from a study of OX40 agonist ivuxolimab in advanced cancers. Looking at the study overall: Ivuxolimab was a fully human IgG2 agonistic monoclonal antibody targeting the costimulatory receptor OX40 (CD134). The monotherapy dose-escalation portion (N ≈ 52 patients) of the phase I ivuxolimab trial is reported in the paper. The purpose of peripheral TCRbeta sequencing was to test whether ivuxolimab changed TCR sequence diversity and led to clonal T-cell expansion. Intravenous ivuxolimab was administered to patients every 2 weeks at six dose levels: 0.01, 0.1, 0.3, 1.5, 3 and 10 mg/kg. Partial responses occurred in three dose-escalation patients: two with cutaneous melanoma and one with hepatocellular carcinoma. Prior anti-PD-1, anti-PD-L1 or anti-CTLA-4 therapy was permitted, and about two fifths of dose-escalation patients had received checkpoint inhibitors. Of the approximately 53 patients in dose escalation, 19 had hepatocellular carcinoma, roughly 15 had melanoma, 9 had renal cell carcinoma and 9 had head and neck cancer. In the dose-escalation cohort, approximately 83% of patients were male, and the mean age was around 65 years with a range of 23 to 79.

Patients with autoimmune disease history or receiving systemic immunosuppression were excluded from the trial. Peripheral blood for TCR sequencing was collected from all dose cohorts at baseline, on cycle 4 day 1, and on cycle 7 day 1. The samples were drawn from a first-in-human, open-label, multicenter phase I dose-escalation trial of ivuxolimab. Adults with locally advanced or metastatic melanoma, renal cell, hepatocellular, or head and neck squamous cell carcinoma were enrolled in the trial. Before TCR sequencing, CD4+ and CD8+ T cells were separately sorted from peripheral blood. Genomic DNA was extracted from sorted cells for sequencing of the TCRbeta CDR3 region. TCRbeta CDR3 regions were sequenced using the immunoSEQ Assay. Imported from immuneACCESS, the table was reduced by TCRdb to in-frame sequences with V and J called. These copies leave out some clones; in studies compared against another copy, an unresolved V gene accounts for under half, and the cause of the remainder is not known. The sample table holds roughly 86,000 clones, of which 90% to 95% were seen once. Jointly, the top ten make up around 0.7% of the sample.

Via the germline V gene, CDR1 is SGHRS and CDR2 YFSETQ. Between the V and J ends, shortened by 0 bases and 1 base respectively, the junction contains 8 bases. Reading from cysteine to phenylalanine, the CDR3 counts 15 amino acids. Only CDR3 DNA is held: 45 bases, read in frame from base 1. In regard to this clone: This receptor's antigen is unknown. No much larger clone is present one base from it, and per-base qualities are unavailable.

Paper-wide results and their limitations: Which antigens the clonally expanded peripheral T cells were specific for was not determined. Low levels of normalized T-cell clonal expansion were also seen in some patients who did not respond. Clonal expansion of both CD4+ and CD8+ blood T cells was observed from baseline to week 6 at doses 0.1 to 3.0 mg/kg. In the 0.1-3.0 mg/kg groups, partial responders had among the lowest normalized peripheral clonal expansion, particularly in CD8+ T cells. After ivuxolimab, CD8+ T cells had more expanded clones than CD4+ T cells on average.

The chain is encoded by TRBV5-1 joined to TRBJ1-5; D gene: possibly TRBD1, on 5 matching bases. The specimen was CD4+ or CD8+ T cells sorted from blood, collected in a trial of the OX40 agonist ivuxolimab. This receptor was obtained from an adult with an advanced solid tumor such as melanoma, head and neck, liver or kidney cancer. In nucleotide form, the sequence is TGCGCCAGCAGCTTGGCAGGGTTGAGCAATCAGCCCCAGCATTTT. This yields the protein CASSLAGLSNQPQHF.